The rows below give T cell receptor beta chains drawn from one sample of a study of somatic mutations in cytotoxic T cells in rheumatoid arthritis. This table comes from immunoSEQ multiplex PCR, and its TCRdb copy is limited to in-frame clones, with some not included. The data show tens of thousands of clones, around 75% seen once. The sequenced sample consisted of CD8+ T cells sorted from blood. Receptors originate from an adult with rheumatoid arthritis. Both conserved end residues are part of each CDR3. Fields, in order: clone size, J gene, D gene, V gene, CDR3 length, CDR3 protein, CDR3 DNA. The D gene is left open where the match is weak. The size field is filled for only some rows; it gives once, few, many or a size class.

-	TRBJ1-5	-	TRBV9	15	CASSMGGGSNQPQHF	TGTGCCAGCAGCATGGGGGGGGGCAGCAATCAGCCCCAGCATTTT
-	TRBJ2-3	TRBD2	TRBV29-1	15	CSVERLAGRTDTQYF	TGCAGCGTTGAACGACTAGCGGGAAGAACAGATACGCAGTATTTT
few	TRBJ2-2	TRBD2	TRBV6-1	21	CASRERTGTHLAGGPAGELFF	TGTGCCAGCAGGGAACGGACAGGGACCCACTTAGCGGGAGGGCCCGCCGGGGAGCTGTTTTTT
-	TRBJ2-7	TRBD1	TRBV5-1	15	CASSLQGQTYYEQYF	TGCGCCAGCAGCCTCCAGGGACAGACCTACTACGAGCAGTACTTC
-	TRBJ1-5	-	TRBV2	15	CASRTGRVKNQPQHF	TGTGCCAGCAGGACAGGAAGGGTCAAGAATCAGCCCCAGCATTTT
-	TRBJ1-6	-	TRBV9	19	CASSEEGGRSGTLGSPLHF	TGTGCCAGCAGCGAGGAGGGGGGAAGGTCAGGTACACTGGGTTCACCCCTCCACTTT
-	TRBJ2-3	TRBD1	TRBV27	17	CASSLSPTGWNPDTQYF	TGTGCCAGCAGTTTATCTCCGACAGGGTGGAATCCAGATACGCAGTATTTT
-	TRBJ2-7	-	TRBV5-4	16	CASSQAGLQYFYEQYF	TGTGCCAGCAGCCAAGCCGGACTACAGTACTTCTACGAGCAGTACTTC
-	TRBJ2-1	-	TRBV27	12	CASSLGAGEQFF	TGTGCCAGCAGTTTAGGGGCGGGTGAGCAGTTCTTC
once	TRBJ2-7	-	TRBV9	14	CASSPREAHDEQCF	TGTGCCAGCAGCCCCAGAGAAGCACACGACGAGCAGTGCTTC